This T cell receptor beta chain emerged from a study of identical twins. Findings and caveats of the study: Conclusions leaned on cross-sectional statistical analysis and did not track the same donors over time.

This clonotype has ten or more counts. Its antigen is not identified. CDR1 SQVTM and CDR2 ANQGSEA come from the germline V gene. The CDR3 has 17 amino acids. Trimming left V 3 bases short and J 1 base short, with 19 bases between. Carrying unique molecular identifiers, the cDNA also gained a universal primer site through template switching. MiXCR, run by TCRdb on the 5' RACE reads, gives a single entry per CDR3 protein. The data contain about 220,000 distinct CDR3 sequences, about 7.5% of them singletons. These data are also associated with another study on yellow fever vaccine responses in identical twins.

The sample taken for sequencing was CD8+ T cells sorted from blood. This clonotype originated in a young woman in good health. The rearrangement links TRBV29-1 to TRBJ2-4; D is perhaps TRBD1 (6 bases). DNA for the CDR3: TGCAGCGTTGAGTTTACCGACAGGCCGGGGGCCAAAAACATTCAGTACTTC. This encodes CSVEFTDRPGAKNIQYF.